This TCR beta chain was captured in a study of cytotoxic CD8 clonotypes in ibrutinib-treated CLL. Germline values: CDR1 ENHRY, CDR2 SYGVKD. This CDR3 spans 15 amino acids. The ends were cut back, 2 bases at V and 4 bases at J, with 12 bases in the middle. Study results and limitations: Public clonotypes were uncommon and contracted or stayed stable on treatment.

Here immunoSEQ multiplex PCR was the method, and the copy in TCRdb shows in-frame clones only, minus some. Among 30,000 or so clones listed, approximately 57% were seen once. About this clone itself: Its antigen is undetermined.

This clonotype was obtained from a human donor with chronic lymphocytic leukemia. This chain joins TRBV10-3 and TRBJ2-1; the D gene is possibly TRBD1 (7 bases). The sequencing used PBMCs, collected before ibrutinib treatment. The CDR3 DNA follows: TGTGCCATCAGTGAGGGAGGGGGCGCGTACAATGAGCAGTTCTTC. It translates to CAISEGGGAYNEQFF.